The 17 T cell receptor beta chains listed next were all sequenced from one sample in a study of blood T cells in healthy people across ages. A second PCR, run for roughly 7 to 12 cycles, used a sample-barcoded 5' primer plus a J-beta primer mix. TCRdb recomputed calls from the 5' RACE reads with MiXCR, one row per CDR3 protein. The profile covers some 1.4 million distinct CDR3 sequences, with about 40% appearing a single time and around 8% taken by the ten largest. Sequencing input: blood. Receptors originate from a woman aged 18 to 35 in good health.

This clonotype showed up just a few times. This chain uses TRBV6-2 or TRBV6-3 with TRBJ2-7, with 12 bases matching TRBD2. V lost 6 bases, J lost 2 bases, and 8 bases stayed unmatched. CDR1 is MNHEY, CDR2 SVGEGT, per germline. The CDR3 is 16 residues long. CDR3 sequence reads: CASSYGLAGRTYEQYF. CDR3 DNA: TGTGCCAGCAGCTACGGACTAGCGGGGCGCACCTACGAGCAGTACTTC.

With regard to this clonotype: At one boundary the junction diverges from the germline segment, which might be a read error. The rearrangement joins TRBV5-1 to TRBJ1-2; perhaps TRBD1 as D (5 bases). The CDR3 is 13 amino acids. CDR1 and CDR2 from the germline V gene are SGHRS and YFSETQ. The CDR3 region has the DNA TGCGCCAGCATCTTGGGGGGGTACTATGGCTACACCTTC. Its protein is CASILGGYYGYTF.

This clonotype was found a few times. The chain is built from TRBV11-2 and TRBJ2-1; 8 bases map to TRBD2. The CDR3 loop spans 15 amino acids. The germline V gene encodes CDR1 SGHAT and CDR2 FQNNGV. Trimming removed 0 bases from V and 6 bases from J; junction bases left unmatched: 4. In nucleotides, the CDR3 is TGTGCCAGCAGCTTAGAAGCGGGAGCGGGCAATGAGCAGTTCTTC. Amino acid sequence: CASSLEAGAGNEQFF. Supplemented by reference TRBV11-2 and TRBJ2-1, the full variable domain reads EAGVAQSPRYKIIEKRQSVAFWCNPISGHATLYWYQQILGQGPKLLIQFQNNGVVDDSQLPKDRFSAERLKGVDSTLKIQPAKLEDSAVYLCASSLEAGAGNEQFFGPGTRLTVL.

The gene calls are TRBV27 and TRBJ2-1; no clear D. From germline, CDR1 is MNHEY and CDR2 SMNVEV (reference sequence). Trimming removed 2 bases from V and 5 bases from J, with 7 bases in between. CDR3 length: 13 amino acids. CDR3 DNA: TGTGCCAGCAGTTTAGGGGAAGACAATGAGCAGTTCTTC. It yields the protein CASSLGEDNEQFF.

The chain links TRBV12-5 to TRBJ2-1; D may be TRBD2 (7 bases). Trimming cost V 6 bases and J 4 bases, with 25 bases left between them. The CDR3 is made up of 18 amino acids. CDR1 and CDR2 from the germline V gene are LGHNT and FRNRAP. CDR3 bases: TGTGCTAGTGGCCCACCTCCAGGGAGGGGGGACCATTACAATGAGCAGTTCTTC. Translation gives CASGPPPGRGDHYNEQFF.

The table lists this clonotype with a few counts. DNA for the CDR3: TGTGCCAGCAGCGTAGAGTGGGACAGGGTCATCACAGATACGCAGTATTTT. Amino acids: CASSVEWDRVITDTQYF. This chain connects TRBV9 to TRBJ2-3, with 9 positions matching TRBD1. The CDR3 is 17 amino acids. V dropped 0 bases and J dropped 2; count of bases not matched to a gene: 7. Germline V gene sequence: CDR1 SGDLS, CDR2 YYNGEE.

This clonotype was observed a handful of times. The chain joins TRBV5-1 to TRBJ2-3; D is undetermined. Trimming stripped 0 bases from V and 5 bases from J, with 22 bases between. Germline V gene data show CDR1 as SGHRS and CDR2 as YFSETQ. The CDR3 contains 18 residues. In DNA form, the CDR3 reads TGCGCCAGCAGCTTGGCAGTTTACATCGATTCAGACGGAGATACGCAGTATTTT. Translation gives CASSLAVYIDSDGDTQYF.

The table lists this clonotype with a few counts. The chain combines TRBV7-8 with TRBJ1-5; D unresolved. The CDR3 totals 15 residues. Trimming removed 0 bases at V and 2 bases at J, with 8 bases between. The germline gives CDR1 SGHVS, CDR2 FQNEAQ. In nucleotides, the CDR3 is TGTGCCAGCAGCTTAGCGCGCAGCGGCAATCAGCCCCAGCATTTT. Its translation: CASSLARSGNQPQHF.

This chain joins TRBV6-1 and TRBJ1-4, with D uncertain. In germline, CDR1 is MNHNS, CDR2 SASEGT. The CDR3 totals 15 residues. The V end lost 3 bases, the J end lost 5 bases, and 13 bases lay between the germline ends. The CDR3 loop is CASSDSEVLNEKLFF. The CDR3 DNA reads TGTGCCAGCAGTGATTCGGAGGTACTGAATGAAAAACTGTTTTTT.

This chain joins TRBV18 and TRBJ2-3; the D gene is possibly TRBD2 (6 bases). Germline V gene data show CDR1 as KGHSH and CDR2 as LQKENI. V lost 0 bases to trimming and J lost 6 bases, with 22 bases between them. The CDR3 has 18 amino acids. In nucleotides, the CDR3 is TGTGCCAGCTCACCACCCGAGGTGGGGCAAACCCGGGGGGATACGCAGTATTTT. It encodes CASSPPEVGQTRGDTQYF.

The chain carries TRBV20-1 and TRBJ2-5, with 7 bases aligning to TRBD2. The CDR3 is 14 amino acids. Germline assignment: CDR1 DFQATT and CDR2 SNEGSKA (reference sequence). V lost 6 bases and J lost 3; bases outside the gene matches: 10. CDR3 in amino acids: CSAIAGAAEETQYF. In nucleotides, the CDR3 is TGCAGTGCCATTGCGGGAGCGGCCGAAGAGACCCAGTACTTC.

CDR3 residues: CASSFFLAGAAEQYF. The CDR3 coding sequence is TGTGCCAGCAGCTTCTTCCTAGCGGGAGCGGCTGAGCAGTACTTC. The chain has TRBV7-9 and TRBJ2-5, with 10 nucleotides matching TRBD2. With 3 bases clipped from V and 11 bases from J, the junction kept 12 bases outside the gene matches. CDR3 length: 15 residues. Looked up from germline, CDR1 is SEHNR and CDR2 is FQNEAQ (reference sequence).

The V gene is TRBV11-2, the J gene TRBJ2-5, with D possibly being TRBD2 (5 bases). V lost 5 bases to trimming and J lost 3 bases, with 13 bases between them. The CDR3 sequence is 14 residues long. Germline V CDR1 and CDR2: SGHAT, FQNNGV. The CDR3 DNA follows: TGTGCCAGCAGCCAAACGGGGAACAAAGAGACCCAGTACTTC. It yields the protein CASSQTGNKETQYF. Full variable domain (rest looked up from reference TRBV11-2 and TRBJ2-5): EAGVAQSPRYKIIEKRQSVAFWCNPISGHATLYWYQQILGQGPKLLIQFQNNGVVDDSQLPKDRFSAERLKGVDSTLKIQPAKLEDSAVYLCASSQTGNKETQYFGPGTRLLVL.

There are a few counts of this clonotype. The chain employs TRBV7-2 and TRBJ1-5; the D gene is possibly TRBD1 (5 bases). In germline, CDR1 is SGHTA, CDR2 FQGNSA. Between the trimmed V and J ends, which lost 6 bases and 9 bases, there was a span of 15 bases. The CDR3 covers 13 residues. The DNA for the CDR3 is TGTGCCAGCAGGACTTCGGGGGTGGGGCCCCAGCATTTT. This encodes CASRTSGVGPQHF.

V usage is TRBV10-2 and J usage is TRBJ2-3; D is undetermined. CDR3 length: 13 amino acids. V was trimmed by 7 bases and J by 2 bases, leaving 10 bases between them. CDR1 and CDR2 from the germline V gene are WSHSY and SAAADI. DNA for the CDR3: TGCGCCAGCACGAAGGTAGACACAGATACGCAGTATTTT. Encoded protein: CASTKVDTDTQYF.

The gene calls are TRBV6-1 and TRBJ1-1; D uncertain. V lost 4 bases, J lost 8 bases, and 11 bases lay in between. This CDR3 is 12 amino acids long. Per the germline V gene, CDR1 is MNHNS and CDR2 is SASEGT. CDR3 sequence reads: CASSADSPEAFF. The DNA of the CDR3 is TGTGCCAGCAGTGCAGACTCTCCGGAAGCTTTCTTT.

This clonotype was detected a few times. V gene TRBV28 combines with J gene TRBJ2-7, with D perhaps TRBD2 (5 bases). Trimming left V 3 bases short and J 3 bases short, with 12 bases between. This CDR3 has 14 amino acids. The germline gives CDR1 MDHEN, CDR2 SYDVKM. The CDR3 DNA is TGTGCCAGCAGTTTGGAGGACTCAGACTACGAGCAGTACTTC. The encoded protein is CASSLEDSDYEQYF. Full variable domain (missing parts from reference TRBV28 and TRBJ2-7): DVKVTQSSRYLVKRTGEKVFLECVQDMDHENMFWYRQDPGLGLRLIYFSYDVKMKEKGDIPEGYSVSREKKERFSLILESASTNQTSMYLCASSLEDSDYEQYFGPGTRLTVT.